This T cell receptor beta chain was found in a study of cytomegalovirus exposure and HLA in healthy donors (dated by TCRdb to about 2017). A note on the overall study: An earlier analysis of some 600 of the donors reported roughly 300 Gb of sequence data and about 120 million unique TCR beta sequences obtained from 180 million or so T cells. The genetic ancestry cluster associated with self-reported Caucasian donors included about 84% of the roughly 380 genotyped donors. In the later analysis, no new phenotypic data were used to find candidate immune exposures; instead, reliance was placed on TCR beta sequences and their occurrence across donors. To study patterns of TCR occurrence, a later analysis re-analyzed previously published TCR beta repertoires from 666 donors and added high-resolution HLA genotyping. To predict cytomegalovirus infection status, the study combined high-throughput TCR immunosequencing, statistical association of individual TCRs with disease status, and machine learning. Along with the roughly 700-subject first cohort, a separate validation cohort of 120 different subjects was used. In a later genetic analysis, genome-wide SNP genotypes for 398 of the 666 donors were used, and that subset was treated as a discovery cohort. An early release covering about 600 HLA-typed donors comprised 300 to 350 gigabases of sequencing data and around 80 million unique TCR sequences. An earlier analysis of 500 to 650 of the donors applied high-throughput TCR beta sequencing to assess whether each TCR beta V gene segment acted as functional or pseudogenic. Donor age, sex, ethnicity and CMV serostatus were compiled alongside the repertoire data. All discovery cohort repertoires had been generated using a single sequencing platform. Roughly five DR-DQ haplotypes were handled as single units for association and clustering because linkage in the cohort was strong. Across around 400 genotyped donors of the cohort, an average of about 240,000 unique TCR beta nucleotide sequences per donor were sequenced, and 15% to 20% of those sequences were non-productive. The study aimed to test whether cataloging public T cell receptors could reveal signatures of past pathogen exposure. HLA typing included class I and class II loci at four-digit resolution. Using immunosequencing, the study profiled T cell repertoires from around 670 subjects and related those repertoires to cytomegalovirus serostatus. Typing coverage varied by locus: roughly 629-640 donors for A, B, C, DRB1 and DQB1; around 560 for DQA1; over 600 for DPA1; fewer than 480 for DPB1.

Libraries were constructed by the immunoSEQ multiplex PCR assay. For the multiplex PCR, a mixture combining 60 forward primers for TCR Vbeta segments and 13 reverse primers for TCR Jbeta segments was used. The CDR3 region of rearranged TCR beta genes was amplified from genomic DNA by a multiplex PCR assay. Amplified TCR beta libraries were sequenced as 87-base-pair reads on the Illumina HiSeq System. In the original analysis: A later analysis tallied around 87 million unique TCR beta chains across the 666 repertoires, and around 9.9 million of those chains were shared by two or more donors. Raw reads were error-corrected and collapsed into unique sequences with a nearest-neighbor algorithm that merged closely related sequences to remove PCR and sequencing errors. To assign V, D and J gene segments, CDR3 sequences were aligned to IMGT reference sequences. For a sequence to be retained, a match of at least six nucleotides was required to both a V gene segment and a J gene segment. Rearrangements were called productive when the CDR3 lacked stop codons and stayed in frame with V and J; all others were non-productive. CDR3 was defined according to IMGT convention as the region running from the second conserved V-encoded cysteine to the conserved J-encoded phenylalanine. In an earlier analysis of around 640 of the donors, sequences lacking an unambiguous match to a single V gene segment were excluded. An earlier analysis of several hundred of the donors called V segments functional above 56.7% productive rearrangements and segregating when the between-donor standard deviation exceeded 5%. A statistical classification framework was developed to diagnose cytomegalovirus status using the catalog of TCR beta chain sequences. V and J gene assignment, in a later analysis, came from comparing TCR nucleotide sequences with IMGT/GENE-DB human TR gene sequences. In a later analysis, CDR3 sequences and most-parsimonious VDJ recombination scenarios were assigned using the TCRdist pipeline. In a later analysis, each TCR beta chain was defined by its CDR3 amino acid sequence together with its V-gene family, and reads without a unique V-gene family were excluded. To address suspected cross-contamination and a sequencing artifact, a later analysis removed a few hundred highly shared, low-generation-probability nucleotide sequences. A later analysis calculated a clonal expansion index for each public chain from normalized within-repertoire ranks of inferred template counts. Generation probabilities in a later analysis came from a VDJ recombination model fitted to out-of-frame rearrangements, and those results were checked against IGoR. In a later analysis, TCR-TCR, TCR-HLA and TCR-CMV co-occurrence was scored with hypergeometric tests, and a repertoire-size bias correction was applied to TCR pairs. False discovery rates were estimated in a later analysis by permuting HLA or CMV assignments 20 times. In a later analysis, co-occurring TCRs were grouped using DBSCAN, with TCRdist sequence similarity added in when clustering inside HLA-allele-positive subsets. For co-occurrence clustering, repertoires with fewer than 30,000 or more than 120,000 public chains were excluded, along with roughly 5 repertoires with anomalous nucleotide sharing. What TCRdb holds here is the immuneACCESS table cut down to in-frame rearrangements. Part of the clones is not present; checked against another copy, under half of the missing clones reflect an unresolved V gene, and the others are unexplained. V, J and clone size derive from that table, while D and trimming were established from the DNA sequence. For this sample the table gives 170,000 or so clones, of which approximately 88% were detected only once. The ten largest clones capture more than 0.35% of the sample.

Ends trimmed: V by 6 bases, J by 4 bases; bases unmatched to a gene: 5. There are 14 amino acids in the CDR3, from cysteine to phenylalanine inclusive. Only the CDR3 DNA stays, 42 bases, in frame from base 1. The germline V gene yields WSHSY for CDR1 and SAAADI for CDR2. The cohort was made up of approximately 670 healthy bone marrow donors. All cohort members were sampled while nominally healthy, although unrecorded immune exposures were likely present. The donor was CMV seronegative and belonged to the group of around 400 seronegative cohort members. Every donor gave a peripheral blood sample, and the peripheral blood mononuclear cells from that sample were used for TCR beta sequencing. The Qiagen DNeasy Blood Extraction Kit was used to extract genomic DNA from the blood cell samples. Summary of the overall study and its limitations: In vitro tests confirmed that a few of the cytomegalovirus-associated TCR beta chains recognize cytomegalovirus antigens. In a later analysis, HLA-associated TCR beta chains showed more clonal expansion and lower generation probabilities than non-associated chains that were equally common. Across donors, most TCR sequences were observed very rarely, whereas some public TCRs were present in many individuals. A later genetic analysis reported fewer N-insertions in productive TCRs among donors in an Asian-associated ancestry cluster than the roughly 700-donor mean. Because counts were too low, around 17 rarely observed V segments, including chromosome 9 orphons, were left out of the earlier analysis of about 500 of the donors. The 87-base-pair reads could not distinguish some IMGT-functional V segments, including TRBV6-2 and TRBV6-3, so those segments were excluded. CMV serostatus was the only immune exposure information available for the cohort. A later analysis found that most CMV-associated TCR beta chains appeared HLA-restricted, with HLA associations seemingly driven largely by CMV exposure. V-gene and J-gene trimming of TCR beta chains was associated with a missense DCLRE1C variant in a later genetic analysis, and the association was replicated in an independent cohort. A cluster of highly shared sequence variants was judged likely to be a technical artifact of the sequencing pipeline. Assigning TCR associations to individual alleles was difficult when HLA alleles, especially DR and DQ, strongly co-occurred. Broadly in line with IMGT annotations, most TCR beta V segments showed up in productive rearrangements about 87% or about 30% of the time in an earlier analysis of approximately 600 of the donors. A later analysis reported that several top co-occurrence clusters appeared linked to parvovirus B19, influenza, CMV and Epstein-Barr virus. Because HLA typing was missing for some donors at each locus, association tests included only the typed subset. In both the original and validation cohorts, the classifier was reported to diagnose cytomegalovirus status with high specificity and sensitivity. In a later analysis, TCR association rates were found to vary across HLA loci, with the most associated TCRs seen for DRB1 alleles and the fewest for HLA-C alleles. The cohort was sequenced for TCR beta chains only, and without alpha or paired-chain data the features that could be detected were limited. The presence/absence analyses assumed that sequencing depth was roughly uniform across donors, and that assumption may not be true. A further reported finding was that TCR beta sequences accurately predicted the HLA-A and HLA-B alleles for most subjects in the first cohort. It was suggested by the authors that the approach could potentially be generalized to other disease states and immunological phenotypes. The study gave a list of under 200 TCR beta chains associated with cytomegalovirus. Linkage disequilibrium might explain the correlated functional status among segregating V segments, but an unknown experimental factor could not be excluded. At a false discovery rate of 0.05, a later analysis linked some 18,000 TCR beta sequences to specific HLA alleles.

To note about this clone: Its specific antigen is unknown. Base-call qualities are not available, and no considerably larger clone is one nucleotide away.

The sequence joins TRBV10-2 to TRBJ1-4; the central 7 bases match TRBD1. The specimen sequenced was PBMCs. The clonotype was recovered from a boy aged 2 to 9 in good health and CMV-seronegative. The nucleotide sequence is TGCGCCAGCAGCCCAGGGGGAGATAATGAAAAACTGTTTTTT. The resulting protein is CASSPGGDNEKLFF.